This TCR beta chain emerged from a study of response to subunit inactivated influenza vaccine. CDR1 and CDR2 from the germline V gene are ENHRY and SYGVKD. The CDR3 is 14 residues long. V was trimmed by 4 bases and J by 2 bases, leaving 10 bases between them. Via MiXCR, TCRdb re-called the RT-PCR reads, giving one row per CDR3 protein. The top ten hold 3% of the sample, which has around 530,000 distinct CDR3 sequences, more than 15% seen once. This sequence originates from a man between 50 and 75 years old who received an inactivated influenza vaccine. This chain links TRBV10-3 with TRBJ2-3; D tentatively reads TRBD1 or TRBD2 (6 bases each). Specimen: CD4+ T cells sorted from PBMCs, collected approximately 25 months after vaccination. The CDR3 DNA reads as TGTGCCATCAGTGTCGGGGGCGCCACAGATACGCAGTATTTT. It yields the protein CAISVGGATDTQYF.